This T cell receptor (beta chain) was identified during a study of CD8 T cells in Susac syndrome. V lost 4 bases, J lost 3 bases, and 17 bases lay in between. This CDR3 contains 16 residues. CDR1 is SGHRS and CDR2 is YFSETQ in the germline V gene. Random-hexamer reverse transcription was applied to about 0.45 to 1 ug RNA. The TCR beta CDR3 was amplified by immunoSEQ multiplex PCR across 54 Vbeta, 13 Jbeta. One entry per CDR3 protein, called by TCRdb with MiXCR from the immunoSEQ multiplex PCR reads. The table has some 120,000 distinct CDR3 sequences, around 94% seen once. CD8+ and CD4+ T cells from blood underwent TCR beta sequencing, which was carried out in a high-throughput format. Negative isolation yielded the CD8+ and CD4+ T cells, while FACS enriched the TEMRA cells.

The chain uses TRBV5-1 and TRBJ1-5; D might be TRBD1 (5 bases). This TCR came from a human donor in good health. The specimen was CD4+ T cells from PBMCs. In DNA, the CDR3 is TGCGCCAGCAGCCCGGAGGGAGGGGCAAACAATCAGCCCCAGCATTTT. Protein: CASSPEGGANNQPQHF.